Listed below are T cell receptor beta chains from one sample, sequenced in a study of CXCR3-negative and CXCR3-positive naive CD8 T cells. TCRdb re-called the 5' RACE reads and gives one entry per CDR3 protein, without DNA. The sample has 23,000 or so distinct CDR3 sequences; the top ten hold less than 5%. Material: naive CXCR3- CD8+ T cells from blood. These receptors came from a human donor in good health. Some clones in this sample may be carry-over from other donors' samples. The CDR3 runs from the conserved cysteine through the conserved F or W. The size entry is marked missing in some rows and otherwise reads once, few, many or a size class.

>-|TRBJ2-7|TRBV29-1
CSANTGSGTYEQYF
>medium-sized|TRBJ2-7|TRBV7-9
CASSLQGDYEQYF
>-|TRBJ2-1|TRBV28
CASSLQTDSSSYNEQFF
>-|TRBJ2-2|TRBV5-1
CASRPGDSPNTGELFF
>-|TRBJ2-7|TRBV7-9
CASRGYNEQYF
>-|TRBJ2-7|TRBV4-3
CASSQDPGTASYEQYF
>-|TRBJ2-1|TRBV24-1
CATFLPGQLTFGYNEQFF
>-|TRBJ2-1|TRBV4-3
CASSRLGGNEQFF
>-|TRBJ1-2|TRBV21-1
CASSKDKVGRANYGYTF
>-|TRBJ2-1|TRBV12-3/TRBV12-4
CASIGGGLYGEQFF
>-|TRBJ2-7|TRBV6-2/TRBV6-3
CASGQALYEQYF
>-|TRBJ2-4|TRBV21-1
CASSSRDRGIVEAKNIQYF
>-|TRBJ2-5|TRBV5-6
CASSWIGGETQYF
>-|TRBJ2-7|TRBV25-1
CASSEEGGYLPYEQYF
>-|TRBJ2-1|TRBV7-9
CASSSGSYNEQFF
>-|TRBJ2-2|TRBV7-6
CASSLHTGELFF
>-|TRBJ1-5|TRBV7-8
CASSLEARNQPQHF
>-|TRBJ2-7|TRBV11-3
CASSPGRMPPYEQYF
>-|TRBJ2-1|TRBV10-3
CAISDLPGQGASSSYNEQFF
>medium-sized|TRBJ2-1|TRBV7-6
CASSRSLNEQFF
>-|TRBJ2-7|TRBV29-1
CSVEDAANSYEQYF
>-|TRBJ2-7|TRBV7-3
CASSADRGYEQYF
>-|TRBJ2-7|TRBV27
CASSSGYEQYF
>-|TRBJ1-3|TRBV7-8
CASSLGDFQGTIYF
>-|TRBJ1-5|TRBV29-1
CSVLDPGYSNQPQHF
>-|TRBJ2-1|TRBV7-2
CASSLYGGDYNEQFF
>-|TRBJ2-3|TRBV5-1
CASSLESTDTQYF
>-|TRBJ2-1|TRBV29-1
CSVERGVGDNEQFF
>-|TRBJ2-1|TRBV4-2
CASSHSLAGDYNEQFF
>-|TRBJ2-7|TRBV14
CASSQGFGPTTEQYF
>-|TRBJ1-1|TRBV27
CASSFEPPGRGRNTEAFF
>-|TRBJ2-7|TRBV7-2
CASSLIRSSYEQYF
>-|TRBJ1-2|TRBV29-1
CSVDGQGGGYTF
>-|TRBJ2-1|TRBV29-1
CSVRDPMGQFF
>-|TRBJ2-3|TRBV7-2
CASSSTSGAEDTQYF
>-|TRBJ2-7|TRBV6-5
CASSYVQGYYEQYF
>-|TRBJ2-3|TRBV6-5
CASSLWEADTQYF
>-|TRBJ2-7|TRBV18
CASSDEPLAGLYEQYF
>-|TRBJ2-3|TRBV7-2
CASSEWGGLTDTQYF
>medium-sized|TRBJ2-3|TRBV2
CASSGMIITDTQYF
>-|TRBJ2-1|TRBV6-4
CASSVTGEFGEQFF